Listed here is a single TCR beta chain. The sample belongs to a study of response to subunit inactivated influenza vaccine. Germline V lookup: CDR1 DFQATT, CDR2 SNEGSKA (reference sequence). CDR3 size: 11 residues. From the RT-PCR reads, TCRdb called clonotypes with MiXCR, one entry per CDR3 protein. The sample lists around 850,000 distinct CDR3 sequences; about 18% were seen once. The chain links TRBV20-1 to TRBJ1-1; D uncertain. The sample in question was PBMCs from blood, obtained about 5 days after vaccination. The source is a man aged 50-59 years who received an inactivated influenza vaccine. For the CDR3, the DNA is TGCAGAATGAGATGGGGAACTGAAGCTTTCTTT. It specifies CRMRWGTEAFF.